This TCR beta chain appears in the sequencing data of a study of cytomegalovirus exposure and HLA in healthy donors. For the study at large: The 110 or so validation repertoires used a platform that matched the one used for the approximately 670 first-cohort repertoires, as a later analysis reported. Study-wide results and caveats: Three CMV-associated chains were confirmed in vitro to be specific for CMV antigens. Most TCR sequences showed up rarely, but some public TCRs showed up in many donors.

The method was immunoSEQ multiplex PCR; TCRdb's version includes in-frame clones alone and lacks a portion of them. The table shows a few hundred thousand clones, with roughly 87% occurring only once. CDR1 MNHEY and CDR2 SMNVEV come from the germline V gene (reference sequence). V lost 0 bases and J 5 bases, leaving 14 bases between the germline ends. The CDR3 runs 16 residues. The donors were part of the validation cohort of 100 to 150 subjects. That cohort was separate from the first cohort, which comprised some 670 subjects. As concerns this clone: Its antigen is unknown.

The sample consisted of PBMCs. This sequence originates from a man aged 18 to 29 in good health and CMV-seropositive. The chain employs TRBV27 and TRBJ1-5; a weak D match, TRBD1 (6 bases). CDR3 nucleotide sequence: TGTGCCAGCAGTTTATCGTGGGGGCCAGGGGATCAGCCCCAGCATTTT. Translating it yields CASSLSWGPGDQPQHF.